These 29 T cell receptor beta chains were all obtained from the same sample, sequenced in a study of T cell responses to AZD1222 COVID-19 vaccine. Method: immunoSEQ multiplex PCR; TCRdb's copy keeps in-frame clones and lacks some. The data show 75,000 to 85,000 clones, roughly 89% seen once. The sequencing used peripheral blood, collected 28 days after the second AZD1222 dose. These receptors were obtained from an adult who received the AZD1222 COVID-19 vaccine.

This clone appeared a few times. The chain combines TRBV5-4 with TRBJ2-5, with TRBD1 identical over 8 bases. CDR3 length: 14 amino acids. From germline, CDR1 is SGHNT and CDR2 YYREEE (reference sequence). Losses at the gene ends were 4 bases for V and 9 bases for J; bases not matched to a gene: 11. CDR3 nucleotides: TGTGCCAGCAGCACCGGACAGGGTGATTTACCCCAGTACTTC. This encodes CASSTGQGDLPQYF.

The CDR3 bases are TGTGCCAGCAGTTATTTCTACGAGCAGTACTTC. Its translation is CASSYFYEQYF. This chain connects TRBV6-2 or TRBV6-3 to TRBJ2-7; D is undetermined. Trimming shortened V by 3 bases and J by 3 bases, and 3 bases separated the two germline ends. This CDR3 contains 11 residues. Germline V CDR1 and CDR2: MNHEY, SVGEGT.

This clone appeared a few times. The chain couples TRBV11-3 to TRBJ2-1; 10 bases match TRBD2. The germline gives CDR1 SGHNT, CDR2 YENEEA. With 3 bases clipped from V and 6 bases from J, the junction kept 5 bases outside the gene matches. The CDR3 spans 15 residues. CDR3 nucleotides: TGTGCCAGCAGCTTGGGAGGACTAGCGGCCAATGAGCAGTTCTTC. Residues: CASSLGGLAANEQFF.

This clone was seen only once. This chain links TRBV7-2 with TRBJ1-1; D call uncertain. CDR3 length equals 13 residues. Germline V gene sequence: CDR1 SGHTA, CDR2 FQGNSA. The V end lost 6 bases, the J end lost 1 base, and 9 bases lay between the germline ends. The CDR3 spells CASRSDGNTEAFF. The CDR3 DNA follows: TGTGCCAGCAGATCCGACGGGAACACTGAAGCTTTCTTT.

The chain has TRBV6-2 or TRBV6-3 and TRBJ2-2; no reliable D call. Germline CDR1 and CDR2: MNHEY and SVGEGT. CDR3 size: 17 residues. V lost 6 bases and J lost 6, with 23 bases in between. The CDR3 region has the DNA TGTGCCAGCAGCTATGCAGGTGGGCACCTCCTCCCCGGGGAGCTGTTTTTT. This sequence encodes CASSYAGGHLLPGELFF.

Remarks on this clone: The sample contains more than one DNA sequence encoding this CDR3. J is TRBJ1-5 and V is TRBV7-2, with D perhaps TRBD1 (5 bases). The CDR3 totals 15 residues. Germline CDR1 is SGHTA and CDR2 is FQGNSA. Trimming stripped 5 bases from V and 2 bases from J, with 13 bases between. CDR3 sequence (DNA): TGTGCCAGCAGCCCCCCCGGGGGGGGCAATCAGCCCCAGCATTTT. Its protein product is CASSPPGGGNQPQHF.

The chain carries TRBV14 and TRBJ2-7; D ambiguous. The CDR3 is 15 amino acids. The V gene lost 1 base and the J gene lost 3 bases, with 13 bases spanning the gap. Germline values: CDR1 SGHDN, CDR2 FVKESK. The DNA for the CDR3 is TGTGCCAGCAGCCAAGGCAGGCTACCCCTCTACGAGCAGTACTTC. It is translated as CASSQGRLPLYEQYF.

The chain has TRBV25-1 and TRBJ1-1; the D gene is possibly TRBD1 (5 bases). V dropped 8 bases and J dropped 8 bases, with 9 bases sitting between them. Germline V gene sequence: CDR1 MGHDK, CDR2 SYGVNS. The CDR3 consists of 10 residues. DNA of the CDR3: TGTGCCAGCCCGGGGGTGGAAGCTTTCTTT. It encodes CASPGVEAFF.

The gene calls are TRBV21-1 and TRBJ1-2; the table's D call TRBD1 went unverified against the DNA. TRBV21-1 is given as a pseudogene. The CDR3 has 14 residues. The CDR3 DNA follows: TGTGCCACTCACGCCCGACGACAGGGGTACGGCTACACCTTC. This codes for CATHARRQGYGYTF.

The gene calls are TRBV4-1 and TRBJ2-5; 7 nucleotides align to TRBD2. The germline gives CDR1 MGHRA, CDR2 YSYEKL. After removal of 4 bases from V and 4 bases from J, the junction contained 6 bases not matched to a gene. The CDR3 runs 14 residues. Here the CDR3 reads CASSLTSGVETQYF. For the CDR3, the DNA is TGCGCCAGCAGCCTGACGAGCGGGGTAGAGACCCAGTACTTC.

The chain couples TRBV6-5 to TRBJ1-2; D remains unclear. V was trimmed by 6 bases and J by 11 bases, leaving 10 bases between them. The CDR3 contains 10 residues. Germline loops: CDR1 MNHEY, CDR2 SVGAGI. Here the CDR3 reads CASREVGYTF. The CDR3 bases are TGTGCCAGCAGAGAGGTCGGTTACACCTTC.

The chain couples TRBV4-3 to TRBJ1-5; TRBD1 agrees at 12 bases. The CDR3 runs 17 residues. V lost 4 bases and J lost 6; bases outside the gene matches: 10. The V gene's germline CDR1 is LGHNA and CDR2 YSLEER. CDR3 in amino acids: CASSPEPPGQGAQPQHF. The CDR3, as DNA: TGCGCCAGCAGCCCAGAGCCACCGGGACAGGGGGCTCAGCCCCAGCATTTT.

This chain joins TRBV7-2 and TRBJ1-2, with D possibly TRBD1 on 5 matching bases. V lost 4 bases, J lost 0 bases, and 12 bases lay in between. This CDR3 region has 15 residues. The V gene's germline CDR1 is SGHTA and CDR2 FQGNSA. Here the CDR3 DNA reads TGTGCCAGCAGCTCCCGGGGGGGGGCTAACTATGGCTACACCTTC. Translation: CASSSRGGANYGYTF.

The chain is built from TRBV7-2 and TRBJ1-2; tentative D call: TRBD1 (6 bases). CDR1 and CDR2 from the germline V gene are SGHTA and FQGNSA. This CDR3 spans 14 amino acids. Trimming pared 5 bases from V and 3 bases from J, leaving 13 bases between. The CDR3 DNA follows: TGTGCCAGCAGCGGACAACAGGGTGACTATGGCTACACCTTC. It codes for CASSGQQGDYGYTF.

The chain uses TRBV11-3 and TRBJ2-7, with 8 bases matching TRBD1. From germline, CDR1 is SGHNT and CDR2 YENEEA. With 4 bases clipped from V and 7 bases from J, the junction kept 9 bases outside the gene matches. The CDR3 covers 14 residues. The CDR3: CASSSRGNRGEQYF. CDR3 in DNA: TGTGCCAGCAGCTCTAGGGGCAACAGGGGGGAGCAGTACTTC.

The rearrangement links TRBV6-5 to TRBJ2-5, with D perhaps TRBD1 (6 bases). In germline, CDR1 is MNHEY, CDR2 SVGAGI. The V gene lost 2 bases and the J gene lost 3 bases, with 13 bases spanning the gap. CDR3 length: 15 residues. CDR3: CASSYGSAGEETQYF. CDR3 in DNA: TGTGCCAGCAGTTACGGATCGGCAGGGGAAGAGACCCAGTACTTC.

In this sample, this clone turned up once. The J gene is TRBJ2-5, the V gene TRBV19, with D possibly TRBD2 on 6 matching bases. Germline CDR1 and CDR2: LNHDA and SQIVND (reference sequence). The CDR3 contains 14 residues. V dropped 5 bases and J dropped 5 bases, with 15 bases sitting between them. The CDR3 nucleotides are TGTGCCAGTAGTCCCCGTAAGGGGAGGGAGACCCAGTACTTC. It yields the protein CASSPRKGRETQYF.

This chain uses TRBV7-9 with TRBJ2-7, with D possibly TRBD2 on 5 matching bases. Trimming removed 4 bases at V and 1 base at J, with 11 bases between. Germline CDR1 is SEHNR and CDR2 is FQNEAQ (reference sequence). CDR3 length: 14 residues. In DNA, the CDR3 is TGTGCCAGCAGCTCGCCGAGGGATTCCTACGAGCAGTACTTC. It is translated as CASSSPRDSYEQYF.

V gene TRBV2 combines with J gene TRBJ2-5, with D uncertain. The V gene lost 11 bases and the J gene lost 1 base, with 17 bases spanning the gap. This CDR3 spans 14 amino acids. From germline, CDR1 is SNHLY and CDR2 FYNNEI. The CDR3 region is CALKGSRTQETQYF. CDR3 bases: TGTGCCCTCAAGGGCAGCCGAACCCAAGAGACCCAGTACTTC.

This chain uses TRBV29-1 with TRBJ2-7; D is unclear. Germline-derived CDR1 and CDR2 are SQVTM and ANQGSEA. CDR3 length: 13 residues. V lost 2 bases and J lost 2, with 10 bases in between. Here the CDR3 reads CSVELPSTYEQYF. CDR3 DNA sequence: TGCAGCGTTGAACTCCCCTCTACCTACGAGCAGTACTTC.

The rearrangement links TRBV5-8 to TRBJ2-5, with D hard to call. With 0 bases removed from V and 4 bases from J, the gap between germline ends came to 7 bases. The CDR3 has 13 residues. Germline values: CDR1 SGHTS, CDR2 YDEGEE. CDR3 nucleotide sequence: TGTGCCAGCAGCTTGGTAGAAGGAGAGACCCAGTACTTC. Encoded protein: CASSLVEGETQYF.

This clone has just one count. The chain carries TRBV11-2 and TRBJ1-3, with D hard to call. The germline V gene has CDR1 SGHAT and CDR2 FQNNGV. The CDR3 runs 15 residues. V gave up 2 bases and J gave up 0 bases, with 8 bases separating them. The CDR3 DNA is TGTGCCAGCAGCTTAACCACGAGCTCTGGAAACACCATATATTTT. It is translated as CASSLTTSSGNTIYF.

This clone was detected a few times. The chain joins TRBV4-3 to TRBJ2-7; TRBD2 agrees at 10 bases. The CDR3 consists of 17 residues. The ends lost 2 bases at V and 3 bases at J; junction bases unmatched: 10. Germline V gene lookup returns CDR1 LGHNA and CDR2 YSLEER. CDR3 amino acids: CASSQSLAGVLRYEQYF. The CDR3, as DNA: TGCGCCAGCAGCCAATCCCTAGCGGGGGTCCTCCGCTACGAGCAGTACTTC.

V and J are TRBV4-2 and TRBJ2-2, with 10 bases that match TRBD2. The V segment lost 0 bases and the J segment 7 bases; nucleotides outside the gene matches: 8. The CDR3 is made up of 17 amino acids. Germline V gene data show CDR1 as LGHNA and CDR2 as YNFKEQ. CDR3 region: CASSQDLAGARSGELFF. The CDR3 coding sequence is TGTGCCAGCAGCCAAGATCTAGCGGGGGCCAGGAGCGGGGAGCTGTTTTTT.

The CDR3 region is CASSTDGGLETQYF. Written as DNA, the CDR3 is TGTGCCAGCAGTACCGATGGCGGGTTGGAGACCCAGTACTTC. The genes are TRBV6-2 or TRBV6-3 and TRBJ2-5; D might be TRBD2 (5 bases). CDR1 is MNHEY and CDR2 is SVGEGT in the germline V gene. V was trimmed by 5 bases and J by 5 bases, leaving 15 bases between them. This CDR3 is 14 amino acids long.

The rearrangement uses TRBV7-6 and TRBJ2-2; TRBD2 might be the D (6 bases). The length of the CDR3 is 15 residues. Germline V CDR1 and CDR2: SGHVS, FNYEAQ. The V and J ends lost 4 bases and 3 bases respectively, with 12 bases between them. The chain's CDR3 is CASSSTSLDTGELFF. CDR3 sequence (DNA): TGTGCCAGCAGCTCGACTAGTCTGGACACCGGGGAGCTGTTTTTT.

The chain couples TRBV7-9 to TRBJ1-5, with 7 positions matching TRBD1. J gave up 3 bases and V 5 bases, and 4 bases lay outside the gene matches. CDR1 and CDR2 (germline): SEHNR, FQNEAQ (reference sequence). This CDR3 region has 14 residues. The CDR3 DNA is TGTGCCAGCAGCCCGGGACAGTTCAATCAGCCCCAGCATTTT. Translation gives CASSPGQFNQPQHF.

This clone was detected only once. The J gene is TRBJ2-5, the V gene TRBV6-5; TRBD1 is a possible D gene (6 bases). The CDR3 has 15 amino acids. The ends were cut back, 5 bases at V and 2 bases at J, with 15 bases in the middle. Per the germline V gene, CDR1 is MNHEY and CDR2 is SVGAGI. For the CDR3, the DNA is TGTGCCAGCAGTACAGGGAACGGACCACAAGAGACCCAGTACTTC. This codes for CASSTGNGPQETQYF.

The J gene is TRBJ2-1, the V gene TRBV5-1; TRBD1 or TRBD2 may be the D gene (5 bases each). Trimming took off 4 bases at V and 2 bases at J, with 16 bases between the two ends. CDR1 is SGHRS and CDR2 is YFSETQ in the germline V gene. This CDR3 comprises 16 residues. CDR3 sequence (DNA): TGCGCCAGCAGCCTAGCCGGGACGGCCGCCTACAATGAGCAGTTCTTC. This encodes CASSLAGTAAYNEQFF.